The rows below give T cell receptor beta chains drawn from one sample of a study of response to subunit inactivated influenza vaccine. TCRdb passed the RT-PCR reads through MiXCR, listing each CDR3 protein once. Among 500,000 to 600,000 distinct CDR3 sequences, 13% were seen once, and the ten largest hold roughly 14%. The specimen comprised PBMCs from blood, sampled about 6 weeks after vaccination. These receptors all come from a man aged 45-65 years who received an inactivated influenza vaccine. The CDR3 runs from the conserved cysteine through the conserved F or W. A D gene is named only where the DNA matches it firmly. Clone size is given for some rows only: seen once, a few or many times, or a class if the clone is expanded.

j_call clone_size v_call d_call cdr3_nt cdr3_aa
TRBJ2-7 NA TRBV6-5 NA TGTGCCAGCAGTTACGGCAGGGGCGACTCCTACGAGCAGTACTTC CASSYGRGDSYEQYF
TRBJ2-1 few TRBV7-9 NA TGTGCCAGCAGCCTGCTTAACGCCAATGAGCAGTTCTTC CASSLLNANEQFF
TRBJ2-2 NA TRBV3-1 NA TGTGCCAGCCACCACGGAGAGAACACCGGGGAGCTGTTTTTT CASHHGENTGELFF
TRBJ1-1 many TRBV28 TRBD1 TGTGCCAGCACCTGGGGACAGAGAAGCTCTGAAGCTTTCTTT CASTWGQRSSEAFF
TRBJ2-1 NA TRBV7-2 TRBD2 TGTGCCAGCAGCCCATGGACTAGCGGGATCTACAATGAGCAGTTCTTC CASSPWTSGIYNEQFF
TRBJ1-1 few TRBV7-3 NA TGTGCCAGCAGCGCCTCCACGCCCGGGGTCACTGAAGCTTTCTTT CASSASTPGVTEAFF
TRBJ2-1 many TRBV4-1 NA TGCGCCAGCAGCCAAGACTATGGAGAGCAGTTCTTC CASSQDYGEQFF
TRBJ2-1 NA TRBV9 TRBD2 TGTGCCAGCAGCGCAACTAGCGCCTACAATGAGCAGTTCTTC CASSATSAYNEQFF
TRBJ2-1 few TRBV29-1 NA TGCAGCGCAACCGGGGGGGACAGGGACTACAATGAGCAGTTCTTC CSATGGDRDYNEQFF
TRBJ1-1 NA TRBV6-4 NA TGTGCCAGCAGTGTCGGGGAGAACACTGAAGCTTTCTTT CASSVGENTEAFF
TRBJ2-7 NA TRBV20-1 TRBD2 TGCAGTGCTAGTACTAGCGGGAGCTACGAGCAGTACTTC CSASTSGSYEQYF
TRBJ1-2 many TRBV12-3/TRBV12-4 NA TGTGCCAGCAGTGGGGGGTGGTCCGCTGGCTACACCTTC CASSGGWSAGYTF
TRBJ2-3 few TRBV27 TRBD2 TGTGCCAGCAGTTTCCTAGCGGGAGTGGTAGATACGCAGTATTTT CASSFLAGVVDTQYF
TRBJ2-7 NA TRBV6-5 NA TGTGCCAGCAGTTACGGGTCGGCGGGGAGATGGGACAGTGGGCTATACGAGCAGTACTTC CASSYGSAGRWDSGLYEQYF
TRBJ2-2 NA TRBV25-1 TRBD1 TGTGCCAGCAGTGAACGACAGGGGCTGAGCACCGGGGAGCTGTTTTTT CASSERQGLSTGELFF
TRBJ2-5 NA TRBV5-6 NA TGTGCCAGCAGCTTGGCTCAGGGGCCCCGGGAGACCCAGTACTTC CASSLAQGPRETQYF
TRBJ2-7 NA TRBV7-9 NA TGTGCCAGCAGCTTAGCGGTAAACGAGCAGTACTTC CASSLAVNEQYF